The present T cell receptor beta chain was sequenced within a study of HIV-infected patients and healthy controls. Germline CDR1 reads SNHLY; CDR2 reads FYNNEI. This CDR3 spans 15 amino acids. One entry per CDR3 protein results from TCRdb running MiXCR on the 5' RACE reads. Here the sample spans about 70,000 distinct CDR3 sequences, 15% to 20% being singletons. In regard to this clonotype: One end of the junction fails to match germline, which may point to a read error.

The TCR comes from a human donor in good health. This sequence joins TRBV2 and TRBJ2-1, with TRBD2 matching 9 bases. The sequencing input was CD4+ T cells from blood. The CDR3 protein is CARRIRLAENNEQFF. As DNA, the CDR3 is TGTGCCCGCAGGATAAGACTAGCGGAAAACAATGAGCAGTTCTTC.